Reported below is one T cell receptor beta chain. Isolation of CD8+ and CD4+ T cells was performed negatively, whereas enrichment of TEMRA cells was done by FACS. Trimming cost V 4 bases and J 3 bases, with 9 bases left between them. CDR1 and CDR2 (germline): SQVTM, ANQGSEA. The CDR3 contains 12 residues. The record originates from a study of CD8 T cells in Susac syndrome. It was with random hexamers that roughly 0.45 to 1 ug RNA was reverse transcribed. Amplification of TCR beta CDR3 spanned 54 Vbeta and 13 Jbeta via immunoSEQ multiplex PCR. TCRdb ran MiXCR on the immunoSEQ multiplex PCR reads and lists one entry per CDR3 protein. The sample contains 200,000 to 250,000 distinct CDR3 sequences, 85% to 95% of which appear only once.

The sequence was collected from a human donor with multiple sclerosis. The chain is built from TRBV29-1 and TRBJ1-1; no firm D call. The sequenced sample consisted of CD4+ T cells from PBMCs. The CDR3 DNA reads TGCAGCGTTGTACCCGGACACACTGAAGCTTTCTTT. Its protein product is CSVVPGHTEAFF.